Given below is one TCR beta chain in context. No antigen is known for it. Base qualities are missing; no much larger clone stands one base away. The cohort consisted of 670 or so healthy bone marrow donors. At the time of sampling, all cohort members were nominally healthy, though unrecorded immune exposures were likely present. The donor tested CMV seronegative and was one of the 352 seronegative cohort members. Every donor gave a peripheral blood sample, and the peripheral blood mononuclear cells from that sample were used for TCR beta sequencing. The Qiagen DNeasy Blood Extraction Kit was used to extract genomic DNA from the blood cell samples. These data belong to a study of cytomegalovirus exposure and HLA in healthy donors (dated by TCRdb to the late 2010s). As for the study more broadly: According to an earlier analysis of 587 of the donors, about 179 million T cells yielded 90 million to 140 million unique TCR beta sequences and around 280 Gb of sequence data. Roughly 300 gigabases of sequencing data and roughly 90 million unique TCR sequences were included in an early release covering 500 to 750 HLA-typed donors. Of the roughly 390 genotyped donors, over 65% fell in the genetic ancestry cluster associated with self-reported Caucasian donors. The study aimed to test whether signatures of past pathogen exposure could be identified by cataloging public T cell receptors. The T cell repertoires of some 670 subjects were profiled by immunosequencing and related to cytomegalovirus serostatus. In addition to the first cohort of approximately 650 subjects, a separate validation cohort of over 90 different subjects was used. To predict cytomegalovirus infection status, the study combined high-throughput TCR immunosequencing, statistical association of individual TCRs with disease status, and machine learning. A later analysis re-analyzed previously published TCR beta repertoires from several hundred donors and added high-resolution HLA genotyping to study TCR occurrence patterns. Rather than drawing on any new phenotypic data, the later analysis identified candidate immune exposures from TCR beta sequences and the way those sequences occurred across donors. In an earlier analysis of 500 to 650 of the donors, high-throughput TCR beta sequencing was used to judge whether each TCR beta V gene segment behaved as functional or pseudogenic. Alongside the repertoire data, information on donor age, sex, ethnicity and CMV serostatus was compiled. In a later genetic analysis, genome-wide SNP genotypes for about three fifths of the roughly 670 donors were used, and that subset was treated as a discovery cohort. Every discovery cohort repertoire had been produced on one sequencing platform. HLA typing covered class I and class II loci at four-digit resolution. Typing coverage differed by locus: A, B, C, DRB1 and DQB1 were typed in about 629-640 donors, DQA1 in approximately 520, DPA1 in 600 to 610, and DPB1 in around 440. Roughly 5 DR-DQ haplotypes were handled as single units for association and clustering, since linkage in the cohort was strong. On average, roughly 240,000 unique TCR beta nucleotide sequences were sequenced per donor among some 420 genotyped donors of the cohort, with about 17% of those sequences being non-productive.

Libraries were constructed by the immunoSEQ multiplex PCR assay. For the multiplex PCR, a mixture combining 60 forward primers for TCR Vbeta segments and 13 reverse primers for TCR Jbeta segments was used. Amplification of the CDR3 region of rearranged TCR beta genes was performed with a multiplex PCR assay on genomic DNA. The Illumina HiSeq System was used to sequence the amplified TCR beta libraries as 87-base-pair reads. Concerning the study's data processing: A later analysis tallied 75 million to 95 million unique TCR beta chains across the 666 repertoires, and 10 million to 11 million of those chains were shared by two or more donors. Raw reads were error-corrected and collapsed into unique sequences by a nearest-neighbor algorithm in which closely related sequences were merged to remove PCR and sequencing errors. V, D and J gene segments were assigned by aligning CDR3 sequences to IMGT reference sequences. Each retained sequence needed at least a six-nucleotide match to both a V gene segment and a J gene segment. Rearrangements were called productive when the CDR3 lacked stop codons and stayed in frame with V and J; all others were non-productive. CDR3 was defined by IMGT convention, running from the second conserved V-encoded cysteine to the conserved J-encoded phenylalanine. The earlier analysis of about 560 of the donors excluded any sequence lacking an unambiguous match to a single V gene segment. An earlier analysis of 587 of the donors classified V segments as functional when productive rearrangements were above 56.7% and as segregating when the standard deviation between donors was above 5%. A statistical classification framework was developed to diagnose cytomegalovirus status using the catalog of TCR beta chain sequences. V and J gene assignment, in a later analysis, came from comparing TCR nucleotide sequences with IMGT/GENE-DB human TR gene sequences. The TCRdist pipeline was used in a later analysis to assign CDR3 sequences and most-parsimonious VDJ recombination scenarios. In a later analysis, each TCR beta chain was defined by its CDR3 amino acid sequence together with its V-gene family, and reads lacking a unique V-gene family were excluded. A later analysis removed several hundred highly shared, low-generation-probability nucleotide sequences to deal with suspected cross-contamination and a sequencing artifact. A later analysis calculated a clonal expansion index for each public chain from normalized within-repertoire ranks of inferred template counts. In a later analysis, generation probabilities were computed using a VDJ recombination model fitted to out-of-frame rearrangements, and the results were checked against IGoR. A later analysis scored TCR-TCR, TCR-HLA and TCR-CMV co-occurrence with hypergeometric tests, applying a repertoire-size bias correction to TCR pairs. A later analysis estimated false discovery rates by permuting HLA or CMV assignments 20 times. In a later analysis, co-occurring TCRs were grouped using DBSCAN, and TCRdist sequence similarity was added for clustering within HLA-allele-positive subsets. For co-occurrence clustering, repertoires with fewer than 30,000 or more than 120,000 public chains were excluded, along with roughly 5 repertoires with anomalous nucleotide sharing. TCRdb stores this immuneACCESS table with in-frame sequences only. Part of the clones is absent; in the studies checked, under half of the shortfall reflects unresolved V genes, and no reason is known for the rest. The DNA was the basis for D and trimming; V, J and clone size are from that table. The sample table lists 100,000 to 150,000 clones, about 78% of them with a count of one. The ten largest account for approximately 1.2% of the sample.

Study-wide findings and limitations: According to a later analysis, most CMV-associated TCR beta chains appeared to be HLA-restricted, and the HLA associations seemed to be driven largely by CMV exposure. Across donors, most TCR sequences were observed very rarely, whereas some public TCRs were present in many individuals. V-gene and J-gene trimming of TCR beta chains was associated with a missense DCLRE1C variant in a later genetic analysis, and the association was replicated in an independent cohort. Roughly 17 rarely observed V segments, including chromosome 9 orphons, were excluded from the earlier analysis of about 500 of the donors because counts were too low. A group of highly shared sequence variants was considered likely to be a technical artifact of the sequencing pipeline. Because HLA typing was unavailable for some donors at each locus, only the typed subset was used in association tests. A later analysis reported that several top co-occurrence clusters appeared linked to parvovirus B19, influenza, CMV and Epstein-Barr virus. A few of the identified cytomegalovirus-associated TCR beta chains were confirmed in vitro to be specific for cytomegalovirus antigens. It was suggested by the authors that the approach could potentially be generalized to other disease states and immunological phenotypes. A later analysis found that TCR association rates varied across HLA loci, with DRB1 alleles showing the most associated TCRs and HLA-C alleles the fewest. Roughly uniform sequencing depth across donors was assumed in presence/absence analyses, although this assumption may not hold. In this cohort, only TCR beta chains were sequenced, and detectable features were limited by the absence of alpha or paired-chain data. The only immune exposure information available for the cohort was CMV serostatus. Compared with the 666-donor mean, donors in an Asian-associated ancestry cluster had fewer N-insertions in productive TCRs, according to a later genetic analysis. Linkage disequilibrium might explain the correlated functional status among segregating V segments, but an unknown experimental factor could not be ruled out. In a later analysis, HLA-associated TCR beta chains showed more clonal expansion and lower generation probabilities than non-associated chains that were equally common. The classifier was reported to diagnose cytomegalovirus status with high specificity and sensitivity in both the original cohort and the validation cohort. A further reported finding was that TCR beta sequences accurately predicted the HLA-A and HLA-B alleles for most subjects in the first cohort. A total of fewer than 200 TCR beta chains were listed by the study as associated with cytomegalovirus. At a false discovery rate of 0.05, a later analysis linked roughly 17,000 TCR beta sequences to specific HLA alleles. In an earlier analysis of about 540 of the donors, most TCR beta V segments were observed in productive rearrangements about 87% or about 30% of the time, broadly matching IMGT annotations. Strong co-occurrence of HLA alleles, especially DR and DQ, made assigning TCR associations to individual alleles difficult.

The clonotype comes from a female donor in good health and CMV-seronegative. Material for sequencing was PBMCs.

The nucleotide sequence is TGTGCCAGCAGGCACCAGGGGGAAGCTTTCTTT. This encodes CASRHQGEAFF. The chain was built from TRBV28 and TRBJ1-1; TRBD1 is perhaps the D gene, given 6 matching bases. Cut back by 6 bases and 8 bases, the V and J ends lie 10 bases apart. The CDR3 goes from the cysteine to the phenylalanine over 11 residues. The CDR3 DNA has 33 bases and is translated from base 1. CDR1 and CDR2 are drawn from the germline V gene: MDHEN, SYDVKM.